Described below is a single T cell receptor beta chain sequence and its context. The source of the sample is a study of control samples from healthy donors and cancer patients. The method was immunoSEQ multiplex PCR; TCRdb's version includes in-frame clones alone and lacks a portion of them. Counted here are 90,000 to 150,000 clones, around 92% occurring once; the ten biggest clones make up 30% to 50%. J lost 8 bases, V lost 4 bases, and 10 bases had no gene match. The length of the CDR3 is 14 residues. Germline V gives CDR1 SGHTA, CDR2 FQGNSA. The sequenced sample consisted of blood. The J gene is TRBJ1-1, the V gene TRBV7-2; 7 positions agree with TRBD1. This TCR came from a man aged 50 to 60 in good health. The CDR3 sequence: CASSWGQSVPEAFF. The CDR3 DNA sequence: TGTGCCAGCAGCTGGGGACAGTCGGTTCCGGAAGCTTTCTTT.